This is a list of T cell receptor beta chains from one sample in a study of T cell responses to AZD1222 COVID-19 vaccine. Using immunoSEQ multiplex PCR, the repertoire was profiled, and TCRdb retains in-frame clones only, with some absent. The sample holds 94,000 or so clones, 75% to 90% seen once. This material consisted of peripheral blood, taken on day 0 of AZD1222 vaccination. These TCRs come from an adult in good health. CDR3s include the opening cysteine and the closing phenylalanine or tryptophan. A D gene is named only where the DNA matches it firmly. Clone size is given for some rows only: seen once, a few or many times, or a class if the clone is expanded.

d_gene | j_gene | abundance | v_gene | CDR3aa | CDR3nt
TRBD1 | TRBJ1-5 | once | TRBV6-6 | CASGWTGVGQPQHF | TGTGCCAGCGGATGGACAGGGGTGGGTCAGCCCCAGCATTTT
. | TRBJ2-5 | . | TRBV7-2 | CASSQTVGRETQYF | TGTGCCAGCAGCCAGACAGTGGGGCGTGAGACCCAGTACTTC
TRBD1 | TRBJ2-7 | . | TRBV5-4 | CASSYDRDGEQYF | TGTGCCAGCAGCTATGACAGGGATGGGGAGCAGTACTTC
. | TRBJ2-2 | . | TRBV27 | CASRFGTDTGELFF | TGTGCCAGCAGATTCGGGACTGACACCGGGGAGCTGTTTTTT
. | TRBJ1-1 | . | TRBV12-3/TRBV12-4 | CASSLGRTAEAFF | TGTGCCAGCAGTTTAGGTCGGACGGCAGAAGCTTTCTTT
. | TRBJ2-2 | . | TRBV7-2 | CASSFRGTVNTGELFF | TGTGCCAGCAGCTTCCGGGGGACGGTGAACACCGGGGAGCTGTTTTTT
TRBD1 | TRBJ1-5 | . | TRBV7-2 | CASSYPPGQPNEPQHF | TGTGCCAGCAGCTATCCCCCGGGACAGCCAAATGAGCCCCAGCATTTT
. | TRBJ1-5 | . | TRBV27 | CASSSGAGSGNQPQHF | TGTGCCAGCAGTTCCGGGGCGGGGTCGGGCAATCAGCCCCAGCATTTT
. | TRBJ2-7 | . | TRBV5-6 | CASSPGVLPRISYEQYF | TGTGCCAGCAGCCCAGGTGTCCTACCGAGGATATCCTACGAGCAGTACTTC
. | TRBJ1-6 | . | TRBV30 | CAWTYGGRRIPRNSPLHF | TGTGCCTGGACCTACGGGGGGAGGAGAATACCCCGGAATTCACCCCTCCACTTT
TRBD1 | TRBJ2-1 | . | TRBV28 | CASSPAETGGWDEQFF | TGTGCCAGCAGTCCAGCGGAGACAGGGGGCTGGGATGAGCAGTTCTTC
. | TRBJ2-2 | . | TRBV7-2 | CASSLVPRQRELFF | TGTGCCAGCAGCTTAGTTCCAAGGCAGCGGGAGCTGTTTTTT
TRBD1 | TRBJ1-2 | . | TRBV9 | CASSEGASGTLGNYGYTF | TGTGCCAGCAGCGAGGGGGCTTCCGGGACACTGGGTAACTATGGCTACACCTTC
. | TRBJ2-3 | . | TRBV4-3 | CASSQERGARDTQYF | TGCGCCAGCAGCCAAGAGAGAGGGGCCAGGGATACGCAGTATTTT
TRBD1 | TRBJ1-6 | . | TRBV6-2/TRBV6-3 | CASSRQGLNSPLHF | TGTGCCAGCAGCCGACAGGGGCTTAATTCACCCCTCCACTTT
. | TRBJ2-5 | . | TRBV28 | CASSFGGVGQETQYF | TGTGCCAGCAGTTTCGGGGGAGTTGGCCAAGAGACCCAGTACTTC
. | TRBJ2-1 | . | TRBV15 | CATSLQYNEQFF | TGTGCCACCAGCCTCCAATACAATGAGCAGTTCTTC
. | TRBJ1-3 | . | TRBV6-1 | CASSEVLGGNTIYF | TGTGCCAGCAGTGAAGTGCTAGGCGGAAACACCATATATTTT
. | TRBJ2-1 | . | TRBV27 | CASSPQGPRNEQFF | TGTGCCAGCAGTCCACAGGGACCGAGGAATGAGCAGTTCTTC
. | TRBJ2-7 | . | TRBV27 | CATATSVLGEQYF | TGTGCCACCGCGACTAGTGTCCTAGGGGAGCAGTACTTC
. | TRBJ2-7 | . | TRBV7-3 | CASSPPDYSYEQYF | TGTGCCAGCAGCCCCCCGGACTACTCCTACGAGCAGTACTTC
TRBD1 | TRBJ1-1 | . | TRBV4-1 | CASSLRGDRMNTEAFF | TGCGCCAGCAGCCTCCGAGGGGACAGAATGAACACTGAAGCTTTCTTT
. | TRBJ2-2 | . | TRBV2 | CASSGEQALTGELFF | TGTGCCAGCAGTGGGGAACAGGCGCTCACCGGGGAGCTGTTTTTT
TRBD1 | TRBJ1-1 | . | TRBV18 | CASSPQGGRVNTEAFF | TGTGCCAGCTCACCACAAGGGGGCCGTGTGAACACTGAAGCTTTCTTT
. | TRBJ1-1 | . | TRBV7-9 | CASSALSAEAFF | TGTGCCAGCAGCGCCCTAAGCGCTGAAGCTTTCTTT
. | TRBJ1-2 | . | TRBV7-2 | CASSLARLGYTF | TGTGCCAGCAGCTTAGCGCGGCTTGGCTACACCTTC